Below are 16 T cell receptor beta chains sequenced from a single sample in a study of blood T cell repertoires in COVID-19 (dated by TCRdb to 2019 to 2021). The receptor library was made with the immunoSEQ multiplex PCR assay. TCRdb holds this immuneACCESS table with in-frame rearrangements only. Some clones are missing; in checked studies, unresolved V genes explain under half, and the rest has no known cause. This sample gives 250,000 to 350,000 clones in total; around 89% of them show up just once. 2.5% to 3.5% of the sample is taken by the ten largest. Sequenced: PBMCs or T cells enriched from blood (not recorded which). The receptor source for this set is a woman in her forties or fifties who had recovered from COVID-19.

V gene TRBV27 combines with J gene TRBJ2-1, with D maybe TRBD2 (6 bases). The length of the CDR3 is 17 residues. Trimming cost V 6 bases and J 9 bases, with 27 bases left between them. Per germline, CDR1 MNHEY and CDR2 SMNVEV (reference sequence). Here the CDR3 DNA reads TGTGCCAGCAGCTCAGGCGCCGGGACTGTGGGTAAAGGTGAGCAGTTCTTC. Translated: CASSSGAGTVGKGEQFF.

The chain employs TRBV11-2 and TRBJ1-2; possibly TRBD1 for D (5 bases). The CDR3 has 13 residues. Per germline, CDR1 SGHAT and CDR2 FQNNGV. The ends were cut back, 0 bases at V and 6 bases at J, with 8 bases in the middle. The CDR3 protein is CASSLDRRDGYTF. Written as DNA, the CDR3 is TGTGCCAGCAGCTTAGATCGCAGGGATGGCTACACCTTC.

This chain connects TRBV7-9 to TRBJ2-1; D may be TRBD2 (5 bases). Germline V lookup: CDR1 SEHNR, CDR2 FQNEAQ (reference sequence). The CDR3 runs to 13 residues. V gave up 4 bases and J gave up 6 bases, with 10 bases separating them. The CDR3 DNA reads TGTGCCAGCAGCTCCGGGGTCCGCAATGAGCAGTTCTTC. Translation gives CASSSGVRNEQFF.

The V gene is TRBV21-1, the J gene TRBJ2-7; TRBD1 is the table's D call and was not checked against the DNA. TRBV21-1 has pseudogene status. There are 15 residues in the CDR3. CDR3 DNA sequence: TGTGCCAGCAGCAAAGGGGGACAGGGGTCAGGAGAGCAGTACTTC. Translated, it gives CASSKGGQGSGEQYF.

The chain links TRBV5-1 to TRBJ2-3; 7 bases match TRBD2. J lost 3 bases, V lost 1 base, and 2 bases had no gene match. Germline V gene sequence: CDR1 SGHRS, CDR2 YFSETQ. The CDR3 totals 14 residues. CDR3 sequence: CASSLPSGTDTQYF. CDR3 coding DNA: TGCGCCAGCAGCTTGCCTAGCGGAACAGATACGCAGTATTTT.

The rearrangement joins TRBV7-8 to TRBJ2-1; TRBD2 matches at 12 bases. In germline, CDR1 is SGHVS, CDR2 FQNEAQ. CDR3 size: 15 residues. Trimming cost V 1 base and J 7 bases; bases outside gene matches: 2. In DNA form, the CDR3 reads TGTGCCAGCAGCTTAGGACTAGCGGGAGTGAATGAGCAGTTCTTC. It yields the protein CASSLGLAGVNEQFF.

V usage is TRBV7-8 and J usage is TRBJ2-7; D may be TRBD2 (6 bases). Germline CDR1 SGHVS, CDR2 FQNEAQ. V shed 1 base and J shed 5 bases, with 12 bases lying between them. CDR3 length: 14 residues. In DNA, the CDR3 is TGTGCCAGCAGCTTAGACAGCGGGCGGAACGAGCAGTACTTC. Encoded protein: CASSLDSGRNEQYF.

This sequence joins TRBV6-5 and TRBJ1-4; a weak D match, TRBD1 (5 bases). CDR1 MNHEY and CDR2 SVGAGI come from the germline V gene. The CDR3 runs to 15 residues. V gave up 3 bases and J gave up 8 bases, with 16 bases separating them. The CDR3 coding sequence is TGTGCCAGCAGTTATCAGAAACCTCCAGGGGAAAAACTGTTTTTT. Translated, it gives CASSYQKPPGEKLFF.

The chain links TRBV19 to TRBJ2-3; 14 nucleotides line up with TRBD2. The CDR3 runs to 17 residues. The V segment lost 5 bases and the J segment 3 bases; nucleotides outside the gene matches: 7. Germline CDR1 and CDR2: LNHDA and SQIVND (reference sequence). CDR3 nucleotides: TGTGCCAGTAGTCCTCTCGGGACTAGCGGGAGAACAGATACGCAGTATTTT. It translates to CASSPLGTSGRTDTQYF.

V and J are TRBV27 and TRBJ1-3; 8 positions match TRBD1. CDR1 and CDR2 from the germline V gene are MNHEY and SMNVEV (reference sequence). V lost 8 bases and J lost 0; bases outside the gene matches: 3. This CDR3 comprises 14 residues. CDR3 protein: CASGTGSSGNTIYF. The CDR3 coding sequence is TGTGCCAGCGGGACAGGTTCCTCTGGAAACACCATATATTTT.

V and J are TRBV30 and TRBJ1-1; TRBD1 aligns across 7 bases. The V and J ends lost 2 bases and 1 base, in that order; junction bases with no gene match: 4. There are 14 residues in the CDR3. Per the germline V gene, CDR1 is GTSNPN and CDR2 is SVGIG (reference sequence). This CDR3 reads CAWSKRQGNTEAFF. The CDR3 bases are TGTGCCTGGAGTAAAAGACAGGGGAACACTGAAGCTTTCTTT. Combining the CDR3 with reference TRBV30 and TRBJ1-1 gives the whole variable domain SQTIHQWPATLVQPVGSPLSLECTVEGTSNPNLYWYRQAAGRGLQLLFYSVGIGQISSEVPQNLSASRPQDRQFILSSKKLLLSDSGFYLCAWSKRQGNTEAFFGQGTRLTVV.

The chain joins TRBV11-3 to TRBJ2-1; 11 bases agree with TRBD2. CDR3 length: 15 amino acids. V dropped 5 bases and J dropped 5; count of bases not matched to a gene: 5. Germline V lookup: CDR1 SGHNT, CDR2 YENEEA. In nucleotides, the CDR3 is TGTGCCAGCAGCCAGACTAGCGGGACCCACAATGAGCAGTTCTTC. Protein product: CASSQTSGTHNEQFF. The entire variable domain, with the rest obtained from reference TRBV11-3 and TRBJ2-1, is as follows: EAGVVQSPRYKIIEKKQPVAFWCNPISGHNTLYWYLQNLGQGPELLIRYENEEAVDDSQLPKDRFSAERLKGVDSTLKIQPAELGDSAVYLCASSQTSGTHNEQFFGPGTRLTVL.

This chain joins TRBV11-1 and TRBJ2-7; TRBD1 agrees at 8 bases. The germline CDR1 and CDR2 sequences are SGHAT and FQDESV (reference sequence). The CDR3 has 15 residues. V trimming: 7 bases; J trimming: 3 bases; junction bases outside the gene matches: 11. CDR3 sequence (DNA): TGTGCCAGCACCCCGACCGGGACAGGAAGCTACGAGCAGTACTTC. Its protein product is CASTPTGTGSYEQYF. The full variable domain, in which reference TRBV11-1 and TRBJ2-7 provide the parts outside the CDR3, is EAEVAQSPRYKITEKSQAVAFWCDPISGHATLYWYRQILGQGPELLVQFQDESVVDDSQLPKDRFSAERLKGVDSTLKIQPAELGDSAMYLCASTPTGTGSYEQYFGPGTRLTVT.

J is TRBJ1-2 and V is TRBV7-9; 9 bases agree with TRBD1. With V trimmed by 10 bases and J by 7 bases, 10 bases remained unmatched. The length of the CDR3 is 13 residues. Per germline, CDR1 SEHNR and CDR2 FQNEAQ (reference sequence). The CDR3 nucleotides are TGTGCCACCGGCGGGACAGGGCATGGTGGCTACACCTTC. Translating it yields CATGGTGHGGYTF.

The chain uses TRBV28 and TRBJ1-1; the D is unclear. V was clipped by 6 bases and J by 0 bases, with 14 bases between them. The CDR3 contains 15 residues. Germline CDR1 reads MDHEN; CDR2 reads SYDVKM. The CDR3 DNA reads as TGTGCCAGCAGCCACAGAGTATCCATGAACACTGAAGCTTTCTTT. Encoded protein: CASSHRVSMNTEAFF.

This chain links TRBV6-5 with TRBJ1-1; D not resolved. The V gene's germline CDR1 is MNHEY and CDR2 SVGAGI. V lost 0 bases, J lost 4 bases, and 12 bases lay in between. The CDR3 runs 15 residues. CDR3 DNA: TGTGCCAGCAGTTACTCAGAGGGATCGGGCACTGAAGCTTTCTTT. Residues: CASSYSEGSGTEAFF.